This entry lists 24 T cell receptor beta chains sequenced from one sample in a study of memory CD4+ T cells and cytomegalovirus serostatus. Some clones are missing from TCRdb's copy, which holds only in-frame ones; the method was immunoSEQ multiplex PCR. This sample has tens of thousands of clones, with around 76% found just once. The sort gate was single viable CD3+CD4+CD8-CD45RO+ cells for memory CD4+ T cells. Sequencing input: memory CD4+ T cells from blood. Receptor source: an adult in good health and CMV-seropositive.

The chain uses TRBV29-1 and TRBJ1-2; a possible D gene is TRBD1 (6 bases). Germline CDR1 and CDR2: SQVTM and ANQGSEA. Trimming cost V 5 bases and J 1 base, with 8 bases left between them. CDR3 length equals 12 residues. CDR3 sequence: CSVRDINYGYTF. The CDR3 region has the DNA TGCAGCGTTCGGGACATTAACTATGGCTACACCTTC.

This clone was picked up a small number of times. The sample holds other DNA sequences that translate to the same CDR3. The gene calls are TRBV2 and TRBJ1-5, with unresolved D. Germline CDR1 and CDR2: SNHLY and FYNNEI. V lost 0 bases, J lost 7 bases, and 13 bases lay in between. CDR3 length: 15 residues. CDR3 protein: CASSEARGAGQPQHF. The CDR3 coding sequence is TGTGCCAGCAGTGAAGCCCGTGGTGCGGGGCAGCCCCAGCATTTT.

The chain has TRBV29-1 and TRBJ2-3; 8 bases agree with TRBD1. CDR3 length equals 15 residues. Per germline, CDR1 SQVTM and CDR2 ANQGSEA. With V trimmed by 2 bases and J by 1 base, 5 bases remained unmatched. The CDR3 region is CSVEPGGRGTDTQYF. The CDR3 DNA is TGCAGCGTTGAACCAGGGGGCCGGGGCACAGATACGCAGTATTTT.

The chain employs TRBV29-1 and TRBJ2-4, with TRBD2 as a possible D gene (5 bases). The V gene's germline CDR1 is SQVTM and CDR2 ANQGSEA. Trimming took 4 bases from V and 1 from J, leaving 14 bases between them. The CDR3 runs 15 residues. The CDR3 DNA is TGCAGCGTTGGACACCCGCGGAGGGCCAAAAACATTCAGTACTTC. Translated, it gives CSVGHPRRAKNIQYF.

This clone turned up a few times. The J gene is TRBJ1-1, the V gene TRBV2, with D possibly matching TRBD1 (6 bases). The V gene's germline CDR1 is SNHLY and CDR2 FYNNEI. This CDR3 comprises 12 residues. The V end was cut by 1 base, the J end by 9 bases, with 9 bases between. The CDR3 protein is CASSEVQGKAFF. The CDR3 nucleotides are TGTGCCAGCAGTGAAGTACAGGGTAAAGCTTTCTTT.

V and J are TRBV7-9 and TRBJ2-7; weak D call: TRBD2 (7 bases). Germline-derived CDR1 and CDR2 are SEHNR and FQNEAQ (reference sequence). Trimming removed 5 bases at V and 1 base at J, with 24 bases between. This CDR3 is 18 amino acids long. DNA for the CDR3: TGTGCCAGCAGCGAAGACCAGGCGGGCGGGGGCCCGTCCTACGAGCAGTACTTC. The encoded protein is CASSEDQAGGGPSYEQYF.

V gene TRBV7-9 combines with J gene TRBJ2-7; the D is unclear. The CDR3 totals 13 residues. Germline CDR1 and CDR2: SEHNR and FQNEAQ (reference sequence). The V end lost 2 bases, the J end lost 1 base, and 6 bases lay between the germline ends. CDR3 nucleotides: TGTGCCAGCAGCTTACAGTATTCCTACGAGCAGTACTTC. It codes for CASSLQYSYEQYF.

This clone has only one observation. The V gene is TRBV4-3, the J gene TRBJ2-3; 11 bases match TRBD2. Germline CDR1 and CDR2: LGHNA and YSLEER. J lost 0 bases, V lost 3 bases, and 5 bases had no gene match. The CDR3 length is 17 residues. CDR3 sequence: CASSHELAGASTDTQYF. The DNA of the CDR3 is TGCGCCAGCAGCCATGAACTAGCGGGGGCGAGCACAGATACGCAGTATTTT.

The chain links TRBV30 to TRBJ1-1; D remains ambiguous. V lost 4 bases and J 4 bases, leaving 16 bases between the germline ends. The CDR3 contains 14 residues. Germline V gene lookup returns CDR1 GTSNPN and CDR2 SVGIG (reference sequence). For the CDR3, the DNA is TGTGCCTGGATTCTGGCGGGCTGGGGCACTGAAGCTTTCTTT. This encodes CAWILAGWGTEAFF.

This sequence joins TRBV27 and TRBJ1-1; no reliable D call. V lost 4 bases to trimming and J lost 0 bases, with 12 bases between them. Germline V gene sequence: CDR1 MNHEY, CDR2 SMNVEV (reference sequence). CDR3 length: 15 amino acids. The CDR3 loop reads CASSSHGSLNTEAFF. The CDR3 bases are TGTGCCAGCAGTTCGCACGGAAGCCTGAACACTGAAGCTTTCTTT.

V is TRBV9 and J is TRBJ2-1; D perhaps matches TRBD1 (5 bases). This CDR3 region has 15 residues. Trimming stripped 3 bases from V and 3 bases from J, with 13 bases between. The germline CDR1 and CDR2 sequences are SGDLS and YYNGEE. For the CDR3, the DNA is TGTGCCAGCAGCGCCGTCGACAGTCACTACAATGAGCAGTTCTTC. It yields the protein CASSAVDSHYNEQFF.

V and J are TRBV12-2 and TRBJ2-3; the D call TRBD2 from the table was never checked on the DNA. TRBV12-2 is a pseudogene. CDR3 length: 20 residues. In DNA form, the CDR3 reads TGTGCAAGTCGCTTAGCGATGCCTAGCGGGAGGGCCCGAAGGACAGATACGCAGTATTTT. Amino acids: CASRLAMPSGRARRTDTQYF.

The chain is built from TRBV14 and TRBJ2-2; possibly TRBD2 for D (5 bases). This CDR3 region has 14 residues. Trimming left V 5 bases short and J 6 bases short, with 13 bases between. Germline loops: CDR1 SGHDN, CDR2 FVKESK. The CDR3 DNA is TGTGCCAGCAGCTACGGGCCGGGATCCGGGGAGCTGTTTTTT. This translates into CASSYGPGSGELFF. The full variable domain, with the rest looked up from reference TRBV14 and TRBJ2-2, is EAGVTQFPSHSVIEKGQTVTLRCDPISGHDNLYWYRRVMGKEIKFLLHFVKESKQDESGMPNNRFLAERTGGTYSTLKVQPAELEDSGVYFCASSYGPGSGELFFGEGSRLTVL.

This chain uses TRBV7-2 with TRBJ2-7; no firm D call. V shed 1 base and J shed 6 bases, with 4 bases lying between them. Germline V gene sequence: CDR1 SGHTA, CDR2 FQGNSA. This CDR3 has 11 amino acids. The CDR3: CASSLEAEQYF. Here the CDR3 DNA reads TGTGCCAGCAGCTTAGAGGCCGAGCAGTACTTC. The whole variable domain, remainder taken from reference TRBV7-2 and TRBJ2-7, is GAGVSQSPSNKVTEKGKDVELRCDPISGHTALYWYRQSLGQGLEFLIYFQGNSAPDKSGLPSDRFSAERTGGSVSTLTIQRTQQEDSAVYLCASSLEAEQYFGPGTRLTVT.

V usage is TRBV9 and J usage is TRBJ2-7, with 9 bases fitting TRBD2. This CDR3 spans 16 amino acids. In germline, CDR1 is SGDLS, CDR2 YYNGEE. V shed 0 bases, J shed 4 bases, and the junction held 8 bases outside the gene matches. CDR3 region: CASSVAPSGAIYEQYF. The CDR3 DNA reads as TGTGCCAGCAGCGTAGCCCCTAGCGGGGCAATTTACGAGCAGTACTTC. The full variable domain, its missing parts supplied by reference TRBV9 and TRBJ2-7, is DSGVTQTPKHLITATGQRVTLRCSPRSGDLSVYWYQQSLDQGLQFLIQYYNGEERAKGNILERFSAQQFPDLHSELNLSSLELGDSALYFCASSVAPSGAIYEQYFGPGTRLTVT.

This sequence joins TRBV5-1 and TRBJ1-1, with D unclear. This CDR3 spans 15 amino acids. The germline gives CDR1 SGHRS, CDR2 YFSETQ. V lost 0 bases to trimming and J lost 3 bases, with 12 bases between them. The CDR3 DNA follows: TGCGCCAGCAGCTTGGCTAGGGTGGGAGACACTGAAGCTTTCTTT. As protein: CASSLARVGDTEAFF.

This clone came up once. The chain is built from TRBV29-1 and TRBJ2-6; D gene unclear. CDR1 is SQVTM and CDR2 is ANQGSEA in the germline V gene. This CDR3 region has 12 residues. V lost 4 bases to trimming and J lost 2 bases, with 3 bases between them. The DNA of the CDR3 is TGCAGCGTTGGTCCTGGGGCCAACGTCCTGACTTTC. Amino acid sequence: CSVGPGANVLTF.

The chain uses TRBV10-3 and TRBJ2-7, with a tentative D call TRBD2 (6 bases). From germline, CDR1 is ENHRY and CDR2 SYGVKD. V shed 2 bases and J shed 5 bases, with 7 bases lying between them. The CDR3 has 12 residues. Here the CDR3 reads CAISERRDEQYF. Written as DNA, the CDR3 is TGTGCCATCAGTGAGCGGAGGGACGAGCAGTACTTC.

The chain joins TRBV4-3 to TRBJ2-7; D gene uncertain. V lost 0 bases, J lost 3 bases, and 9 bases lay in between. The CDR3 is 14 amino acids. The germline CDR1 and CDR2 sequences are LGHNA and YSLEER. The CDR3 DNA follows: TGCGCCAGCAGCCAAGATAAAGAGAGCTACGAGCAGTACTTC. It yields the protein CASSQDKESYEQYF.

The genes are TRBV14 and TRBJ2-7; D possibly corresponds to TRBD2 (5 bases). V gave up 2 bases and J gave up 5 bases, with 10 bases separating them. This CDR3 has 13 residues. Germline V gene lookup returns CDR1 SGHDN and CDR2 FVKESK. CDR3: CASSQRQRDEQYF. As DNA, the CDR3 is TGTGCCAGCAGCCAACGGCAGAGGGACGAGCAGTACTTC.

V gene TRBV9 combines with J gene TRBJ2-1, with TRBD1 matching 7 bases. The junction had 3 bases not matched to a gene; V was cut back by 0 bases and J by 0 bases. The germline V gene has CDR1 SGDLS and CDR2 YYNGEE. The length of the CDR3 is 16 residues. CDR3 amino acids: CASSVEGQSSYNEQFF. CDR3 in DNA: TGTGCCAGCAGCGTAGAGGGACAGAGCTCCTACAATGAGCAGTTCTTC.

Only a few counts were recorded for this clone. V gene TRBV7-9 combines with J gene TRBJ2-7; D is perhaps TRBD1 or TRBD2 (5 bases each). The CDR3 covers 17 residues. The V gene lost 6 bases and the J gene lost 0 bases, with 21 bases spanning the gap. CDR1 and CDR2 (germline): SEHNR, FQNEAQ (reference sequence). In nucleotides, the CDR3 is TGTGCCAGCAGATCTTTCGACAGAGGGGCTAGCTCCTACGAGCAGTACTTC. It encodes CASRSFDRGASSYEQYF.

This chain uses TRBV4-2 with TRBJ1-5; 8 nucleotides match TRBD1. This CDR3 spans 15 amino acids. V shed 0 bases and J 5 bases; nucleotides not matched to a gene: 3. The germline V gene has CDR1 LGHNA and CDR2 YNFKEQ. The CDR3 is CASSQDAGGHQPQHF. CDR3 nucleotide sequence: TGTGCCAGCAGCCAAGATGCAGGGGGCCATCAGCCCCAGCATTTT.

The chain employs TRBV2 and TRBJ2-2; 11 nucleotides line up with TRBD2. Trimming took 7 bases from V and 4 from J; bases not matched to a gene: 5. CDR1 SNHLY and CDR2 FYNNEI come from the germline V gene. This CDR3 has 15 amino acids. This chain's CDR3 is CASILAGGGTGELFF. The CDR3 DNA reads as TGTGCCAGCATCTTAGCGGGAGGGGGCACCGGGGAGCTGTTTTTT. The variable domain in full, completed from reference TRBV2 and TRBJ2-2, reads EPEVTQTPSHQVTQMGQEVILRCVPISNHLYFYWYRQILGQKVEFLVSFYNNEISEKSEIFDDQFSVERPDGSNFTLKIRSTKLEDSAMYFCASILAGGGTGELFFGEGSRLTVL.